The present entry profiles one T cell receptor beta chain with its context. Antigen specificity is unknown. V was pared by 9 bases and J by 8 bases, with 10 bases of the junction left unmatched. The V gene's germline CDR1 is MDHEN and CDR2 SYDVKM. This CDR3 contains 13 residues. The sample is drawn from a study of T cell repertoires in cytomegalovirus infection. Study overall: Matching HLA type, along with CMV infection, was indicated by public TCR beta signatures.

Study-level results: Cumulative frequency of public TCR beta families picked out carriers of CMV plus the relevant HLA. HLA-C-restricted, CMV-specific TCR beta clonotypes were dominant ex vivo.

MiXCR, applied by TCRdb to the reads, yields one record per CDR3 protein. The repertoire holds around 530,000 distinct CDR3 sequences, with 26% as singletons. The rearrangement joins TRBV28 to TRBJ2-1; 7 bases align to TRBD2. The material sequenced was PBMCs. This receptor was obtained from a human donor in good health (CMV status not recorded). Some clones in this sample may be carry-over from other donors' samples. CDR3 DNA sequence: TGTGCCAGTGGGAGCGGGACGGTAGATGAGCAGTTCTTC. Translating it yields CASGSGTVDEQFF.